This TCR beta chain is from a study of CD8+CD57+ T cells in acquired aplastic anemia. Patients picked for sequencing had shown CD8+CD57+ cell expansion detected by flow cytometry. The CDR3 is made up of 13 amino acids. The ends lost 2 bases at V and 5 bases at J; junction bases unmatched: 5. The germline gives CDR1 DFQATT, CDR2 SNEGSKA (reference sequence). Genomic DNA, the template, was used for profiling of the TCR beta VDJ and CDR3. Each CDR3 protein is one row after TCRdb ran MiXCR on the reads. The data hold over 150,000 distinct CDR3 sequences, with roughly three fifths observed a single time. This TCR came from a human donor with aplastic anemia. V gene TRBV20-1 combines with J gene TRBJ2-5, with 7 bases lining up with TRBD1. The sample taken for sequencing was sorted CD4+, CD8+, or CD8+CD57+ T cells (not recorded which) from PBMCs. The CDR3: CSARRQGRETQYF. The CDR3 DNA is TGCAGTGCTAGACGACAGGGCCGGGAGACCCAGTACTTC.